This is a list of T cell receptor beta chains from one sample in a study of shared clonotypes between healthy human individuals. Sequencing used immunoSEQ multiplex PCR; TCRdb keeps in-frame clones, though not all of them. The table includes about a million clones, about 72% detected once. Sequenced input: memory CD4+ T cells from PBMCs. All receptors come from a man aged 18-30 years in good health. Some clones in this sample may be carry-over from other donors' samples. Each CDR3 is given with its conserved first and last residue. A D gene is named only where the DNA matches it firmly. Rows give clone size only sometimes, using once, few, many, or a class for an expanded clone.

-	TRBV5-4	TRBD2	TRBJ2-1	CASSLVLAGHNEQFF	TGTGCCAGCAGCTTGGTTTTAGCGGGTCACAATGAGCAGTTCTTC
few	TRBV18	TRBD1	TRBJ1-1	CASSPPRGQGTEAFF	TGTGCCAGCTCACCACCGAGGGGGCAGGGAACTGAAGCTTTCTTT
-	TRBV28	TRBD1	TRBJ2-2	CASSRQGAGTGELFF	TGTGCCAGCAGCCGACAGGGGGCGGGGACCGGGGAGCTGTTTTTT
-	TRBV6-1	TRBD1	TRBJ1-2	CASSELRTGSF	TGTGCCAGCAGTGAATTGCGGACAGGGAGCTTC
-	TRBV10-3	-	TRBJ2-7	CAIGSEGYEQYF	TGTGCCATCGGGAGCGAGGGCTACGAGCAGTACTTC
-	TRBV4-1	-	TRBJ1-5	CASSQEGQLDQPQHF	TGCGCCAGCAGCCAAGAGGGGCAGTTAGATCAGCCCCAGCATTTT
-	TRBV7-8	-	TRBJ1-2	CASSPRGRSNYGYTF	TGTGCCAGCAGCCCGAGGGGCAGGAGCAACTATGGCTACACCTTC
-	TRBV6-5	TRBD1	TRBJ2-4	CASSYSGDRDYQYF	TGTGCCAGCAGTTACTCGGGCGACAGGGATTACCAGTACTTC
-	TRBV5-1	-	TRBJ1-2	CASSLNSAGNNYGYTF	TGCGCCAGCAGCTTGAATTCGGCAGGGAACAACTATGGCTACACCTTC
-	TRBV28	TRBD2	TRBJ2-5	CASSPLRRGRQETQYF	TGTGCCAGCAGTCCCCTCAGGCGCGGGAGGCAAGAGACCCAGTACTTC
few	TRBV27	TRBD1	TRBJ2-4	CASSRRTGGEENIQYF	TGTGCCAGCAGTCGTCGGACAGGGGGCGAGGAAAACATTCAGTACTTC
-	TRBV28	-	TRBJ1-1	CASSSVGQMNTEAFF	TGTGCCAGCAGTTCCGTGGGACAAATGAACACTGAAGCTTTCTTT
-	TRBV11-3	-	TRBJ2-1	CASSLAPGRDYNEQFF	TGTGCCAGCAGCTTAGCTCCGGGACGGGACTACAATGAGCAGTTCTTC
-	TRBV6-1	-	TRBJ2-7	CASRLDSSHEQYF	TGTGCCAGCAGACTGGACAGTAGCCACGAGCAGTACTTC
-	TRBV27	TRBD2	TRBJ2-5	CASSFASSGRVHQETQYF	TGTGCCAGCAGTTTTGCGTCTAGCGGGAGGGTACACCAAGAGACCCAGTACTTC
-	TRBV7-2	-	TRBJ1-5	CASSPQGQPQHF	TGTGCCAGCAGCCCCCAGGGTCAGCCCCAGCATTTT
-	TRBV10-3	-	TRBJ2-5	CAISLSQETQYF	TGTGCCATCAGTCTGTCCCAAGAGACCCAGTACTTC
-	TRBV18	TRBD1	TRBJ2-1	CASSPPSGGPYNEQFF	TGTGCCAGCTCACCACCCTCAGGGGGCCCCTACAATGAGCAGTTCTTC
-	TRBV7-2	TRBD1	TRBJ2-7	CASTPGTGASEQYF	TGTGCCAGCACCCCCGGGACAGGGGCGAGCGAGCAGTACTTC
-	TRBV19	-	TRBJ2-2	CASSIVGGIRTGELFF	TGTGCCAGTAGTATAGTCGGCGGGATACGCACCGGGGAGCTGTTTTTT
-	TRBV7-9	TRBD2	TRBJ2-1	CASGGLAGEPNEQFF	TGTGCCAGCGGGGGCCTAGCGGGAGAACCCAATGAGCAGTTCTTC
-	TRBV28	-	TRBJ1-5	CASKGSQAPLLNQPQHF	TGTGCCAGCAAAGGGAGCCAGGCCCCACTTCTCAATCAGCCCCAGCATTTT
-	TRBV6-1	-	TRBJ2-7	CASIKGRQLEQYF	TGTGCCAGCATCAAGGGGAGGCAGTTAGAGCAGTACTTC
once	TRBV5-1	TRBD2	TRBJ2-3	CASSPGLAGRDTQYF	TGCGCCAGCAGCCCTGGACTAGCGGGCCGAGATACGCAGTATTTT
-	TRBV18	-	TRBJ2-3	CASSPSQGTTSTDTQYF	TGTGCCAGCTCACCGAGCCAGGGAACCACTAGCACAGATACGCAGTATTTT
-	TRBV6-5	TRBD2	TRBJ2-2	CASSSTSGRYTGELFF	TGTGCCAGCAGTTCGACTAGCGGGAGGTATACCGGGGAGCTGTTTTTT
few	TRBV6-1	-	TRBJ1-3	CASSEGRRRQGPGNTIYF	TGTGCCAGCAGTGAAGGCCGAAGGAGGCAGGGGCCTGGAAACACCATATATTTT
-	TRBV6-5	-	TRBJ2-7	CASSYQPTGTYEQYF	TGTGCCAGCAGTTACCAACCGACAGGTACCTACGAGCAGTACTTC
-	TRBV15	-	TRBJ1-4	CATSRPGGNNEKLFF	TGTGCCACCAGCAGACCTGGCGGGAATAATGAAAAACTGTTTTTT
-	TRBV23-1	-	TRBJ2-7	CASSQSLETQFPYEQYF	TGCGCCAGCAGTCAATCGCTGGAAACCCAATTCCCCTACGAGCAGTACTTC
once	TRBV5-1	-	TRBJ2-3	CASSFFGSRGTDTQYF	TGCGCCAGCAGCTTTTTCGGGAGTAGGGGCACAGATACGCAGTATTTT
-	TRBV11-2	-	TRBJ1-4	CASSSIRHLTNEKLFF	TGTGCCAGCAGCTCAATTAGGCATCTGACTAATGAAAAACTGTTTTTT
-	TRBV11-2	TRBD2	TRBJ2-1	CASSLVGRLAGVYEQFF	TGTGCCAGCAGCTTAGTAGGTCGACTAGCGGGAGTCTATGAGCAGTTCTTC